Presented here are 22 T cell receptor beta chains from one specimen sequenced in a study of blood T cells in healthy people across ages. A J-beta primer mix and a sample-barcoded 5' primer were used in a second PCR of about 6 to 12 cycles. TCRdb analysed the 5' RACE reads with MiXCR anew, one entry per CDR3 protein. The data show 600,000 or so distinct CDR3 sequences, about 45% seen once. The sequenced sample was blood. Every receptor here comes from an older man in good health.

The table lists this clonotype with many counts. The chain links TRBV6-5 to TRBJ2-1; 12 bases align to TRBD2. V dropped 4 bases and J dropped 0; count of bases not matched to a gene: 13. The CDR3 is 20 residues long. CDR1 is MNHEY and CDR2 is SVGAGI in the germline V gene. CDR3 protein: CASSSGRTSGTRPSYNEQFF. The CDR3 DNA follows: TGTGCCAGCAGTTCTGGACGGACTAGCGGGACTCGTCCCTCCTACAATGAGCAGTTCTTC.

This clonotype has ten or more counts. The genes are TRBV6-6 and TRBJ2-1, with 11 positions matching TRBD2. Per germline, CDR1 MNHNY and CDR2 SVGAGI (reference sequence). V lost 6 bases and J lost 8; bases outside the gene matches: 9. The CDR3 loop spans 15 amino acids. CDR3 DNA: TGTGCCAGCAGCCTAAATAGCGGGGGGGCCTATGAGCAGTTCTTC. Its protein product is CASSLNSGGAYEQFF.

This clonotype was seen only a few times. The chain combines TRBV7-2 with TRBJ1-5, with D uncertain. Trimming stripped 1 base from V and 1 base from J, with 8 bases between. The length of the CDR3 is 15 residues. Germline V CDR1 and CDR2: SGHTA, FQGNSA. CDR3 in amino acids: CASSLEVESNQPQHF. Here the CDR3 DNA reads TGTGCCAGCAGCTTAGAGGTTGAAAGCAATCAGCCCCAGCATTTT.

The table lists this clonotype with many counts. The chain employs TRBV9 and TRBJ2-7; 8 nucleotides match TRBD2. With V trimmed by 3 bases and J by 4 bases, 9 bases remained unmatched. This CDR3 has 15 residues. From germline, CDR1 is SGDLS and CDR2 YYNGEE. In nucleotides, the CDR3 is TGTGCCAGCAGCGCCTACGACAGCGGGGGTTACGAGCAGTACTTC. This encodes CASSAYDSGGYEQYF. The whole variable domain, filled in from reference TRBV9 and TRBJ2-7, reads DSGVTQTPKHLITATGQRVTLRCSPRSGDLSVYWYQQSLDQGLQFLIQYYNGEERAKGNILERFSAQQFPDLHSELNLSSLELGDSALYFCASSAYDSGGYEQYFGPGTRLTVT.

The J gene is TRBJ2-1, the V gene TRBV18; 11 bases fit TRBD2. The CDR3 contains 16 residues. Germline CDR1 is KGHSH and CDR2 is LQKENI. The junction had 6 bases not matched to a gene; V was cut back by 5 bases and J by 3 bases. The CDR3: CASSSLGTSGYNEQFF. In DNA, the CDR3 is TGTGCCAGCTCATCGCTCGGGACTAGCGGCTACAATGAGCAGTTCTTC.

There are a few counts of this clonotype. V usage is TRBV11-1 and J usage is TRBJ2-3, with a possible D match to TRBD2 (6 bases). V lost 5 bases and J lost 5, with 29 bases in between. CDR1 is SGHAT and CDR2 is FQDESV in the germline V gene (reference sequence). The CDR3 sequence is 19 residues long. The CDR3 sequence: CASSPGRSSLSSSGDTQYF. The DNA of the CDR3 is TGTGCCAGCAGCCCCGGGAGATCTTCCCTTTCCTCCTCAGGAGATACGCAGTATTTT.

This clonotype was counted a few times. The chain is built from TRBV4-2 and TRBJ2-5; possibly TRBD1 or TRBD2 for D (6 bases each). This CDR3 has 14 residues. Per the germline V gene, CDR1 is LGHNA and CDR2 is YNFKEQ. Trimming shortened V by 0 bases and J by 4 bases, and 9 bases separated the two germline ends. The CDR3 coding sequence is TGTGCCAGCAGCCAAGATGGAGGGGGAGAGACCCAGTACTTC. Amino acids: CASSQDGGGETQYF.

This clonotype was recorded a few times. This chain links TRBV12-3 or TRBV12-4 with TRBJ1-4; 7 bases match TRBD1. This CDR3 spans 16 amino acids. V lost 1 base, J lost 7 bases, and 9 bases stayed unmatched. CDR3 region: CASSLGGQLRGEKLFF. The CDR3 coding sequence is TGTGCCAGCAGTTTAGGGGGACAGCTGCGGGGTGAAAAACTGTTTTTT.

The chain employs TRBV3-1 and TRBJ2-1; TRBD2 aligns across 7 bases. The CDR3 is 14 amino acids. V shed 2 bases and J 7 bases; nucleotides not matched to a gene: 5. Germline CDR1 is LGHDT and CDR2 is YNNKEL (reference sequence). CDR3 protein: CASSQRGSSNEQFF. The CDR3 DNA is TGTGCCAGCAGCCAACGCGGGAGCTCTAATGAGCAGTTCTTC.

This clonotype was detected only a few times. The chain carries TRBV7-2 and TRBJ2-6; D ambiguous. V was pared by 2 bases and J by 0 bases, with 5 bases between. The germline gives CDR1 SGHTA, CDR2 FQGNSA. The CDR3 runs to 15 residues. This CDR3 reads CASSLIRSGANVLTF. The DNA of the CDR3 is TGTGCCAGCAGCTTAATCCGCTCTGGGGCCAACGTCCTGACTTTC.

Here the CDR3 DNA reads TGTGCCAGCAGGCCTACAGGGGGCAATGAGCAGTTCTTC. It is translated as CASRPTGGNEQFF. The chain recombines TRBV7-9 with TRBJ2-1, with 8 nucleotides matching TRBD1. The CDR3 totals 13 residues. V shed 6 bases and J 6 bases; nucleotides not matched to a gene: 4. The germline gives CDR1 SEHNR, CDR2 FQNEAQ (reference sequence).

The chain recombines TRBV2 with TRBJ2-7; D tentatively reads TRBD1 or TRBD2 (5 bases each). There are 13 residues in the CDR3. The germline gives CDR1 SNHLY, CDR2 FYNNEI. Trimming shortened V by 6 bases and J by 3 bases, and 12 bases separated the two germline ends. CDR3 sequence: CASRGDGDYEQYF. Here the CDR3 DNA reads TGTGCCAGCAGGGGGGACGGAGACTACGAGCAGTACTTC.

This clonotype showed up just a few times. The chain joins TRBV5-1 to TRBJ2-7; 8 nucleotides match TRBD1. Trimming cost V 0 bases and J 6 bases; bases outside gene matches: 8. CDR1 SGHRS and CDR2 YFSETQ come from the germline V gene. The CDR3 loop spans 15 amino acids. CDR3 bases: TGCGCCAGCAGCTTGGTAGGACAGGGTCGTGGCGAGCAGTACTTC. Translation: CASSLVGQGRGEQYF.

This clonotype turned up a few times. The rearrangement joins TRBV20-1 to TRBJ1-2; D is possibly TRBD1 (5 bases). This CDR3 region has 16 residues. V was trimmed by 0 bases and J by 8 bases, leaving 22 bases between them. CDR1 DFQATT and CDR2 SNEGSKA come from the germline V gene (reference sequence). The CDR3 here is CSARDQAGGGDGGYTF. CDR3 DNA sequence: TGCAGTGCTAGAGATCAGGCCGGGGGGGGAGATGGAGGCTACACCTTC.

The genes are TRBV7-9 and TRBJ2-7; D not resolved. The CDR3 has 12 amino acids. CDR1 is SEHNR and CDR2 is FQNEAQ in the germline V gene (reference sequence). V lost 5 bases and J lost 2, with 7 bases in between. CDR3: CASSPNAYEQYF. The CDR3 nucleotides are TGTGCCAGCAGCCCTAACGCCTACGAGCAGTACTTC.

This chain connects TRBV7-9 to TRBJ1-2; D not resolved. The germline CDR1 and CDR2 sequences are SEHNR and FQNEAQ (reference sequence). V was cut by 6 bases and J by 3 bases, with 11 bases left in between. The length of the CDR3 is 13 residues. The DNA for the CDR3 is TGTGCCAGCAGAGTTGGGGAGGACTATGGCTACACCTTC. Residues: CASRVGEDYGYTF.

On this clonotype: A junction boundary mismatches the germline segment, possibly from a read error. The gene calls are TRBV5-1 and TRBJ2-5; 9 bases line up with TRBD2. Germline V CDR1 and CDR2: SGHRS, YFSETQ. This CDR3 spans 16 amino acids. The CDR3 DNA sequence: TGCGCCGGCAGCTTGATCCTAGCGGGGAACCAAGAGACCCAGTACTTC. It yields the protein CAGSLILAGNQETQYF.

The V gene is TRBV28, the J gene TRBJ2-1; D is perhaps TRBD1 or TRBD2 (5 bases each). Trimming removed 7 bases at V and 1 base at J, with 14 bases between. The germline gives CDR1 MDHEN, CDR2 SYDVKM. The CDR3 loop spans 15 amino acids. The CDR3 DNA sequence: TGTGCCAGCACTCCAGGGAGTTATTCCTACAATGAGCAGTTCTTC. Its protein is CASTPGSYSYNEQFF.

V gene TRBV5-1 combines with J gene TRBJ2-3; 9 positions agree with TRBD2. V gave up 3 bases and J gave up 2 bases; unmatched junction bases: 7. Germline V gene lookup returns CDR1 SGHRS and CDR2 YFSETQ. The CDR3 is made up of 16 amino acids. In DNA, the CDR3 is TGCGCCAGCAGCTGGGCTAGCGGGGCCCTCACAGATACGCAGTATTTT. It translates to CASSWASGALTDTQYF. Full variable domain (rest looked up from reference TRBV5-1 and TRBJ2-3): KAGVTQTPRYLIKTRGQQVTLSCSPISGHRSVSWYQQTPGQGLQFLFEYFSETQRNKGNFPGRFSGRQFSNSRSEMNVSTLELGDSALYLCASSWASGALTDTQYFGPGTRLTVL.

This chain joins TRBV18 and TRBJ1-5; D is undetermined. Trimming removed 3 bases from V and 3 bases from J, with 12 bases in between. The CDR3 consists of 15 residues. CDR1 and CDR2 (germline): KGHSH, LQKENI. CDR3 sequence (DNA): TGTGCCAGCTCACCGGGTCCCACAATCAATCAGCCCCAGCATTTT. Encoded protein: CASSPGPTINQPQHF.

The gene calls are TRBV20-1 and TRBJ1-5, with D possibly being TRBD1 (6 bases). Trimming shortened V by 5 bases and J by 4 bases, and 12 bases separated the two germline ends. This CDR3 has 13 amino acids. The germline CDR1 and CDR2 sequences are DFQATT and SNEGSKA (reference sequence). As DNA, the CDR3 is TGCAGTGCTCTCCGACAGGAGAATCAGCCCCAGCATTTT. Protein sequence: CSALRQENQPQHF.

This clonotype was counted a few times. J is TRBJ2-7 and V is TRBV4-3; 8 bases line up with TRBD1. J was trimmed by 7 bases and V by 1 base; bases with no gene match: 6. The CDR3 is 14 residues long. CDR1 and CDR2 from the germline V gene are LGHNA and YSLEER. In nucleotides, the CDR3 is TGCGCCAGCAGCCAAGGGGACAGGCTTGGTGAGCAGTACTTC. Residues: CASSQGDRLGEQYF.